These 13 T cell receptor beta chains originate from one sample sequenced in a study of response to subunit inactivated influenza vaccine. Via MiXCR, TCRdb re-called the RT-PCR reads, giving one row per CDR3 protein. The data contain about 520,000 distinct CDR3 sequences, approximately 7.2% of them seen just once; the ten biggest clones take up about 12%. The specimen was PBMCs from blood, collected less than 30 months after vaccination. The receptor source for this set is a man aged 50 to 69 who received an inactivated influenza vaccine.

This clonotype was recorded a few times. The chain uses TRBV4-2 and TRBJ2-5; D is perhaps TRBD1 (6 bases). Looked up from germline, CDR1 is LGHNA and CDR2 is YNFKEQ. Trimming shortened V by 0 bases and J by 0 bases, and 11 bases separated the two germline ends. The CDR3 contains 16 residues. The CDR3 nucleotides are TGTGCCAGCAGCCAAGAACAGACAGGATACCAAGAGACCCAGTACTTC. Translation: CASSQEQTGYQETQYF.

This chain connects TRBV5-4 to TRBJ2-7; possibly TRBD2 for D (5 bases). Germline lookup yields CDR1 SGHNT and CDR2 YYREEE (reference sequence). V gave up 5 bases and J gave up 0 bases, with 12 bases separating them. The CDR3 has 14 amino acids. CDR3 bases: TGTGCCAGCAGTCCGACGGAGGCCTCCTACGAGCAGTACTTC. This codes for CASSPTEASYEQYF.

The CDR3 sequence: CASSQDRVNTNTGELFF. Here the CDR3 DNA reads TGCGCCAGCAGCCAAGATCGAGTGAACACGAACACCGGGGAGCTGTTTTTT. The chain combines TRBV4-3 with TRBJ2-2; D unresolved. Germline lookup yields CDR1 LGHNA and CDR2 YSLEER. The ends were cut back, 0 bases at V and 0 bases at J, with 11 bases in the middle. The CDR3 runs to 17 residues.

There are many counts of this clonotype. The CDR3 nucleotides read TGTGCCAGCAGTTTTCGGAACAGGGTTGGCGAGACCCAGTACTTC. It encodes CASSFRNRVGETQYF. V is TRBV12-3 or TRBV12-4 and J is TRBJ2-5, with D perhaps matching TRBD1 (6 bases). The length of the CDR3 is 15 residues. V was clipped by 3 bases and J by 5 bases, with 16 bases between them.

The chain carries TRBV9 and TRBJ2-7; D is unresolved. V was cut by 3 bases and J by 2 bases, with 15 bases left in between. This CDR3 region has 15 residues. From germline, CDR1 is SGDLS and CDR2 YYNGEE. Here the CDR3 DNA reads TGTGCCAGCAGCGGTGCCTCCGCCTCAGCCTACGAGCAGTACTTC. Its translation: CASSGASASAYEQYF.

At least ten counts were recorded for this clonotype. The V gene is TRBV13, the J gene TRBJ2-3; TRBD1 matches at 10 bases. V shed 5 bases, J shed 2 bases, and the junction held 7 bases outside the gene matches. The CDR3 has 16 amino acids. CDR1 is PRHDT, CDR2 FYEKMQ, per germline (reference sequence). The DNA for the CDR3 is TGTGCCAGCAGCCGATACGGGACAGGGGACACAGATACGCAGTATTTT. It codes for CASSRYGTGDTDTQYF.

The chain recombines TRBV25-1 with TRBJ1-1, with D hard to call. The CDR3 is 11 amino acids. From germline, CDR1 is MGHDK and CDR2 SYGVNS. With 3 bases removed from V and 11 bases from J, the gap between germline ends came to 10 bases. CDR3 in amino acids: CASSEGLEAFF. In DNA form, the CDR3 reads TGTGCCAGCAGTGAGGGGTTGGAGGCTTTCTTT.

This clonotype was counted between two and nine times. This sequence joins TRBV6-5 and TRBJ2-1; a weak D match, TRBD2 (6 bases). CDR3 size: 14 residues. CDR1 and CDR2 from the germline V gene are MNHEY and SVGAGI. V was cut by 2 bases and J by 13 bases, with 18 bases left in between. This CDR3 is CASSYTGVSGDQFF. The DNA of the CDR3 is TGTGCCAGCAGTTACACGGGAGTCTCCGGAGATCAGTTCTTC.

This clonotype appeared a few times. The CDR3 spells CASSLLGGTNSPLHF. CDR3 sequence (DNA): TGTGCCAGCAGTCTCCTAGGGGGAACCAATTCACCCCTCCACTTT. The chain carries TRBV12-3 or TRBV12-4 and TRBJ1-6; maybe TRBD1 (6 bases). Trimming cost V 5 bases and J 7 bases, with 15 bases left between them. This CDR3 spans 15 amino acids.

This chain uses TRBV30 with TRBJ1-4; weak D call: TRBD1 (5 bases). Trimming removed 3 bases at V and 4 bases at J, with 9 bases between. Looked up from germline, CDR1 is GTSNPN and CDR2 is SVGIG (reference sequence). The length of the CDR3 is 13 residues. Written as DNA, the CDR3 is TGTGCCTGGAGGGGCAGGGATAATGAAAAACTGTTTTTT. This sequence encodes CAWRGRDNEKLFF.

The rearrangement joins TRBV14 to TRBJ2-2; TRBD2 matches 15 bases. Germline CDR1 reads SGHDN; CDR2 reads FVKESK. This CDR3 spans 19 amino acids. Trimming cost V 4 bases and J 4 bases; bases outside gene matches: 10. CDR3 amino acids: CASSPDPGLAGGFTGELFF. The CDR3 DNA sequence: TGTGCCAGCAGCCCGGACCCGGGACTAGCGGGGGGATTCACCGGGGAGCTGTTTTTT.

This clonotype was detected only a few times. The chain uses TRBV11-2 and TRBJ2-2; D is unclear. The CDR3 totals 14 residues. Germline CDR1 and CDR2: SGHAT and FQNNGV. V gave up 2 bases and J gave up 4 bases, with 8 bases separating them. The CDR3 sequence is CASSLSLVTGELFF. The DNA for the CDR3 is TGTGCCAGCAGCTTAAGCTTGGTCACCGGGGAGCTGTTTTTT.

This clonotype was picked up a small number of times. The gene calls are TRBV11-2 and TRBJ1-1, with 7 positions matching TRBD1. The germline CDR1 and CDR2 sequences are SGHAT and FQNNGV. V shed 2 bases and J 0 bases; nucleotides not matched to a gene: 3. The CDR3 covers 15 residues. The CDR3 region is CASSLWDRMNTEAFF. The CDR3 coding sequence is TGTGCCAGCAGCTTATGGGACAGAATGAACACTGAAGCTTTCTTT.